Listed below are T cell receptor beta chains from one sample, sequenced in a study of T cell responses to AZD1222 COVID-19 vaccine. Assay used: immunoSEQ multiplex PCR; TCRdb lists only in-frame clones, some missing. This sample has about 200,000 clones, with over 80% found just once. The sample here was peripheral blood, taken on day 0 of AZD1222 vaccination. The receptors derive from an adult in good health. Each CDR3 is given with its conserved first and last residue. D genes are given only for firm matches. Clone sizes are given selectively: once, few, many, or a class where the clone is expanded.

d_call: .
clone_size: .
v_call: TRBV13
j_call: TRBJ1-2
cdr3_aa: CASSLGADPTYGYTF
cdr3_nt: TGTGCCAGCAGCTTAGGGGCGGACCCCACCTATGGCTACACCTTC

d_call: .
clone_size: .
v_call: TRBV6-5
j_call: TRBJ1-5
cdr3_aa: CASSTGTSNQPQHF
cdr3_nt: TGTGCCAGCAGCACAGGGACGAGCAATCAGCCCCAGCATTTT

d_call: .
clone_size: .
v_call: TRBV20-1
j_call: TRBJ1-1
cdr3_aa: CSASLPAMNTEAFF
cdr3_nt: TGCAGTGCTAGTCTACCGGCTATGAACACTGAAGCTTTCTTT

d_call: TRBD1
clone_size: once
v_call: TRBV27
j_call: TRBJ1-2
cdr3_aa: CASSLRDRGATNYGYTF
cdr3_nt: TGTGCCAGCAGTTTAAGGGACAGGGGAGCCACTAACTATGGCTACACCTTC

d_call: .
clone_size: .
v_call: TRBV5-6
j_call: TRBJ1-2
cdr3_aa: CASSPGVGGYTF
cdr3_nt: TGTGCCAGCAGCCCTGGGGTCGGGGGCTACACCTTC

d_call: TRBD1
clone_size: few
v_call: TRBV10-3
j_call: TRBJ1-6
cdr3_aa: CAISESGTGANSPLHF
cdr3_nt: TGTGCCATCAGTGAGTCTGGGACAGGGGCGAATTCACCCCTCCACTTT

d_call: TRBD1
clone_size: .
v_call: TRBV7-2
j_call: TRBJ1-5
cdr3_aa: CASSKNPGTVNQPQHF
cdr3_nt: TGTGCCAGCAGCAAAAACCCCGGGACAGTGAATCAGCCCCAGCATTTT

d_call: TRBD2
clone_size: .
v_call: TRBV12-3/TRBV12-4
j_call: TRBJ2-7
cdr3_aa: CASSGDQNYEQYF
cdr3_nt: TGTGCCAGTAGCGGGGACCAAAATTACGAGCAGTACTTC

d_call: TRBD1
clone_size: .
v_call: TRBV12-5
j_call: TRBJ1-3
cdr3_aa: CASGLVKGGQAPFSGNTIYF
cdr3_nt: TGTGCTAGTGGTTTGGTAAAGGGAGGACAGGCTCCCTTCTCTGGAAACACCATATATTTT

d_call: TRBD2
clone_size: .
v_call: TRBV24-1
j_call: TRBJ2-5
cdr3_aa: CATSELAGGARETQYF
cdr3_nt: TGTGCCACCAGTGAACTAGCGGGGGGGGCGAGAGAGACCCAGTACTTC

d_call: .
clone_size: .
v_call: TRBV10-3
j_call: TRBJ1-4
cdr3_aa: CAISDPTATNEKLFF
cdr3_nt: TGTGCCATCAGTGATCCGACTGCAACTAATGAAAAACTGTTTTTT

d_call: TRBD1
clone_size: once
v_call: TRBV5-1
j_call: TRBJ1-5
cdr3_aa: CASSLSLGGQPQHF
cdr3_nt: TGCGCCAGCAGCTTGTCATTAGGGGGCCAGCCCCAGCATTTT

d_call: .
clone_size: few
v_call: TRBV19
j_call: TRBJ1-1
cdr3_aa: CASSALTGSPNTEAFF
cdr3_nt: TGTGCCAGTAGTGCCCTCACAGGGTCGCCGAACACTGAAGCTTTCTTT

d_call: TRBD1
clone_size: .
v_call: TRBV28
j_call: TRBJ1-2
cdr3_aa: CASNSEGGPNYGYTF
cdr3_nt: TGTGCCAGCAATTCGGAAGGGGGCCCTAACTATGGCTACACCTTC

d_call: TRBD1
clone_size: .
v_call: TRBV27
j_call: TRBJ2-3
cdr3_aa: CASSLYGTGKDTQYF
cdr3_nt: TGTGCCAGCAGTTTATATGGGACAGGTAAAGATACGCAGTATTTT

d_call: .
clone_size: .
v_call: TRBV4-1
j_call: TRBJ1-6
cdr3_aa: CASSLHLDVRGSPLHF
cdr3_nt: TGCGCCAGCAGCCTCCACTTGGATGTAAGGGGTTCACCCCTCCACTTT

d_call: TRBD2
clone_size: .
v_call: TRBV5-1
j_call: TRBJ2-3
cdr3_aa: CASSLRIGGRTDTQYF
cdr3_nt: TGCGCCAGCAGCTTGCGTATCGGGGGGAGAACAGATACGCAGTATTTT

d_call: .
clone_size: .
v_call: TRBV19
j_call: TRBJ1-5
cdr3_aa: CASSMSAPNQPQHF
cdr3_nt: TGTGCCAGTAGTATGAGTGCCCCTAATCAGCCCCAGCATTTT

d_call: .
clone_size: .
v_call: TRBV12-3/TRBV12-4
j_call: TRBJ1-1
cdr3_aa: CASSLQGNTEAFF
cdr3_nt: TGTGCCAGCAGTTTACAGGGGAACACTGAAGCTTTCTTT

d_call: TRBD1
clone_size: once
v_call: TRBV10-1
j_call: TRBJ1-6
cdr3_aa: CASSRDSNSPLHF
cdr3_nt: TGCGCCAGCAGTCGGGACAGTAATTCACCCCTCCACTTT

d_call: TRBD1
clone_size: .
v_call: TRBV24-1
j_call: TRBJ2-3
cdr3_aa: CATSDKTGHTDTQYF
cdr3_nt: TGTGCCACCAGTGATAAGACAGGGCACACAGATACGCAGTATTTT

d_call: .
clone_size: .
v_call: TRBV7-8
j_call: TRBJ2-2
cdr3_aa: CASSLTTDIRSGELFF
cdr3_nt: TGTGCCAGCAGCCTTACCACGGACATCCGATCCGGGGAGCTGTTTTTT

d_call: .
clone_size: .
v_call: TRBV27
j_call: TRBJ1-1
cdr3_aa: CASSDPPLNTEAFF
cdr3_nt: TGTGCCAGCAGCGACCCCCCTTTGAACACTGAAGCTTTCTTT

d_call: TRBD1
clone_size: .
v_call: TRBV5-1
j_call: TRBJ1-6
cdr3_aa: CASSLGGTDNSPLHF
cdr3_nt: TGCGCCAGCAGCTTGGGTGGGACAGATAATTCACCCCTCCACTTT

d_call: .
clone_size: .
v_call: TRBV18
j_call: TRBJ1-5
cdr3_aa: CASSPPGGAYQPQHF
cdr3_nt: TGTGCCAGCTCACCACCCGGGGGGGCCTATCAGCCCCAGCATTTT